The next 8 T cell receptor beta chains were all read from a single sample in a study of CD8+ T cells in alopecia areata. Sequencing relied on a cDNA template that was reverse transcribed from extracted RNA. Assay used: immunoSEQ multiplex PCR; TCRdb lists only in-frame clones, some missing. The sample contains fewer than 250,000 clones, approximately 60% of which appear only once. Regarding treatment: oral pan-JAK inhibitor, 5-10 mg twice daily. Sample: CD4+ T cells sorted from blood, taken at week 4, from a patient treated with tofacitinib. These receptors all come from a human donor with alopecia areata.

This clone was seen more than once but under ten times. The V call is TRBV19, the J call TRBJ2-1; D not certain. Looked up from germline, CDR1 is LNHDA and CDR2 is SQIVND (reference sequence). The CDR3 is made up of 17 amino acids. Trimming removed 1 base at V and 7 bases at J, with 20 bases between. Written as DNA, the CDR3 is TGTGCCAGTAGTATAGTTAGCCCCAGCACGCGGCAAAATGAGCAGTTCTTC. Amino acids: CASSIVSPSTRQNEQFF.

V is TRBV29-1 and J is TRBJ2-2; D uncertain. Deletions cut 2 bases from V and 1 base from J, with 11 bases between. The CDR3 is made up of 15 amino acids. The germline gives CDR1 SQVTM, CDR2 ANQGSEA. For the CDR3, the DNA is TGCAGCGTTGAACTCCAGGACGTGAACACCGGGGAGCTGTTTTTT. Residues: CSVELQDVNTGELFF.

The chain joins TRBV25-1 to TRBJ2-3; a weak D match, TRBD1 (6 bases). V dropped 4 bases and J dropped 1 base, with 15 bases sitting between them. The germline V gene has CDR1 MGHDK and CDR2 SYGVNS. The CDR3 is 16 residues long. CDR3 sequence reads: CASSGIQGLGTDTQYF. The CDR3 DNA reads TGTGCCAGCAGTGGGATTCAGGGGTTGGGCACAGATACGCAGTATTTT.

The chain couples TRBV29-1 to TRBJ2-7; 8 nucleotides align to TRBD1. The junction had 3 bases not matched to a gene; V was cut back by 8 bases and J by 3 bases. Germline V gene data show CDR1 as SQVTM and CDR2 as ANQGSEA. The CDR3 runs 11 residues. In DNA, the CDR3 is TGCAGCCGGACAGGGCTCTACGAGCAGTACTTC. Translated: CSRTGLYEQYF.

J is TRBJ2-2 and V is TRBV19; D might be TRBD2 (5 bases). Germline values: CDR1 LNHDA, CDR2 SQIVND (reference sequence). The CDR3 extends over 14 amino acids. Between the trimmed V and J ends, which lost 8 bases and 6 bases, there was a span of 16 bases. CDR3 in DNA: TGTGCCAGTGGTCCGGGGAAGAAGGCCGGGGAGCTGTTTTTT. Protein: CASGPGKKAGELFF.

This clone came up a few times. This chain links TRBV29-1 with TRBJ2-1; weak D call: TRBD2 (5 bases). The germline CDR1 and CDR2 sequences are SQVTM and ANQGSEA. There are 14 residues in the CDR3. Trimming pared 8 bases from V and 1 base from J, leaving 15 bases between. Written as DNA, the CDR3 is TGCAGCTCATCCATTGGCGGGTCCTACAATGAGCAGTTCTTC. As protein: CSSSIGGSYNEQFF.

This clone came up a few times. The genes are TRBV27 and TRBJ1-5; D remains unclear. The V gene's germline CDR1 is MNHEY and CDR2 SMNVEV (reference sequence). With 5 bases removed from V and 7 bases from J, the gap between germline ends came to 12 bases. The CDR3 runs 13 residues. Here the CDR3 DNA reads TGTGCCAGCAGTATGTTGATTAACCAGCCCCAGCATTTT. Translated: CASSMLINQPQHF.

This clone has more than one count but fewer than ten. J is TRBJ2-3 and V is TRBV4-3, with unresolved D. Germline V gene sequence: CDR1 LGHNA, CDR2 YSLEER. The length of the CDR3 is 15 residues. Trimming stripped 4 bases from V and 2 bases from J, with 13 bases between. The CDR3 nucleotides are TGCGCCAGCAGCCTTGACTTAAGCTACACAGATACGCAGTATTTT. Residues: CASSLDLSYTDTQYF.